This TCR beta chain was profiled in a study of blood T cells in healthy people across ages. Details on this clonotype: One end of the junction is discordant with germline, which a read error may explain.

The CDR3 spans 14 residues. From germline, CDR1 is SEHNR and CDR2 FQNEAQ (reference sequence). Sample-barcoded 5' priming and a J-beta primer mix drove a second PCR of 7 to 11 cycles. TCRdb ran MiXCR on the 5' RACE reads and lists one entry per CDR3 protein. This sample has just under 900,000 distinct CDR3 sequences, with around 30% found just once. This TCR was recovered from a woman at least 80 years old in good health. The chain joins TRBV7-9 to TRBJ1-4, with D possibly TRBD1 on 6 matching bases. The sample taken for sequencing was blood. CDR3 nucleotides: TGTGCCACCAGCTTACAGGGAGCTAATGAAAAACTGTTTTTT. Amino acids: CATSLQGANEKLFF. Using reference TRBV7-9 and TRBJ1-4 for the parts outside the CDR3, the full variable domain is DTGVSQNPRHKITKRGQNVTFRCDPISEHNRLYWYRQTLGQGPEFLTYFQNEAQLEKSRLLSDRFSAERPKGSFSTLEIQRTEQGDSAMYLCATSLQGANEKLFFGSGTQLSVL.